Listed below are T cell receptor beta chains from one sample, sequenced in a study of blood T cell repertoires in COVID-19. The protocol was immunoSEQ multiplex PCR, while the TCRdb copy is restricted to in-frame clones and leaves out a portion. This sample yields hundreds of thousands of clones, of which about 85% are seen a single time; approximately 12% belongs to the top ten. Sequencing was performed on peripheral blood. These receptors all stem from a woman in her late teens or twenties who had recovered from COVID-19. Both conserved end residues are part of each CDR3. The D gene is left open where the match is weak. Only part of the rows carry a size: once, few, many, or a class if the clone is expanded.

d_gene: NA
v_gene: TRBV12-3/TRBV12-4
len: 12
abundance: NA
j_gene: TRBJ2-5
CDR3aa: CASSFTGETQYF
CDR3nt: TGTGCCAGCAGTTTTACGGGAGAGACCCAGTACTTC

d_gene: NA
v_gene: TRBV28
len: 11
abundance: NA
j_gene: TRBJ1-6
CDR3aa: CASRGDWSLHF
CDR3nt: TGTGCCAGCAGAGGGGATTGGTCCCTCCACTTT

d_gene: NA
v_gene: TRBV7-6
len: 16
abundance: many
j_gene: TRBJ2-2
CDR3aa: CASSLGSGPSTGELFF
CDR3nt: TGTGCCAGCAGCTTAGGAAGCGGCCCGAGCACCGGGGAGCTGTTTTTT

d_gene: NA
v_gene: TRBV9
len: 13
abundance: NA
j_gene: TRBJ1-3
CDR3aa: CASSENSGNTIYF
CDR3nt: TGTGCCAGCAGCGAAAACAGTGGGAACACCATATATTTT

d_gene: NA
v_gene: TRBV3-1/TRBV3-2
len: 14
abundance: NA
j_gene: TRBJ1-1
CDR3aa: CASSQVAGNTEAFF
CDR3nt: TGTGCCAGCAGCCAAGTCGCAGGGAACACTGAAGCTTTCTTT

d_gene: NA
v_gene: TRBV4-2
len: 15
abundance: NA
j_gene: TRBJ1-6
CDR3aa: CASSHWTADNSPLHF
CDR3nt: TGTGCCAGCAGCCATTGGACAGCAGATAATTCACCCCTCCACTTT

d_gene: NA
v_gene: TRBV4-2
len: 15
abundance: NA
j_gene: TRBJ2-7
CDR3aa: CASSQDLREKYEQYF
CDR3nt: TGTGCCAGCAGCCAAGATCTACGGGAGAAGTACGAGCAGTACTTC

d_gene: NA
v_gene: TRBV5-6
len: 12
abundance: few
j_gene: TRBJ2-7
CDR3aa: CASSPGHDEQYF
CDR3nt: TGTGCCAGCAGCCCCGGACATGACGAGCAGTACTTC

d_gene: NA
v_gene: TRBV2
len: 11
abundance: NA
j_gene: TRBJ2-3
CDR3aa: CASTSTDTQYF
CDR3nt: TGTGCCAGCACTAGCACAGATACGCAGTATTTT

d_gene: TRBD1
v_gene: TRBV5-1
len: 15
abundance: NA
j_gene: TRBJ2-5
CDR3aa: CASSLESTGGETQYF
CDR3nt: TGCGCCAGCAGCTTGGAATCGACAGGGGGGGAGACCCAGTACTTC

d_gene: TRBD1
v_gene: TRBV25-1
len: 13
abundance: NA
j_gene: TRBJ1-1
CDR3aa: CASSGTGLPEAFF
CDR3nt: TGTGCCAGCAGTGGGACAGGGCTACCTGAAGCTTTCTTT

d_gene: NA
v_gene: TRBV30
len: 14
abundance: once
j_gene: TRBJ1-1
CDR3aa: CAWRKAGQNTEAFF
CDR3nt: TGTGCCTGGAGAAAAGCAGGCCAGAACACTGAAGCTTTCTTT

d_gene: NA
v_gene: TRBV5-6
len: 16
abundance: NA
j_gene: TRBJ2-7
CDR3aa: CASSLLRLVVRREQYF
CDR3nt: TGTGCCAGCAGCTTGCTTCGGCTAGTAGTTAGGCGCGAGCAGTACTTC

d_gene: NA
v_gene: TRBV7-3
len: 13
abundance: NA
j_gene: TRBJ1-1
CDR3aa: CASSPQANTEAFF
CDR3nt: TGTGCCAGCAGCCCTCAGGCGAACACTGAAGCTTTCTTT

d_gene: TRBD2
v_gene: TRBV7-2
len: 17
abundance: NA
j_gene: TRBJ2-7
CDR3aa: CASSSKRLAGDSYEQYF
CDR3nt: TGTGCCAGCAGCTCTAAAAGACTAGCGGGGGACTCCTACGAGCAGTACTTC

d_gene: TRBD2
v_gene: TRBV7-6
len: 20
abundance: NA
j_gene: TRBJ2-7
CDR3aa: CASSYPPGRGVARYTYEQYF
CDR3nt: TGTGCCAGCAGCTACCCCCCCGGGAGGGGGGTAGCTAGATATACCTACGAGCAGTACTTC

d_gene: NA
v_gene: TRBV4-2
len: 13
abundance: NA
j_gene: TRBJ2-2
CDR3aa: CASSQSGTGELFF
CDR3nt: TGTGCCAGCAGCCAGAGCGGCACCGGGGAGCTGTTTTTT

d_gene: TRBD2
v_gene: TRBV4-3
len: 15
abundance: NA
j_gene: TRBJ2-1
CDR3aa: CASSQEREAFNEQFF
CDR3nt: TGCGCCAGCAGCCAAGAGCGGGAGGCCTTCAATGAGCAGTTCTTC

d_gene: NA
v_gene: TRBV7-9
len: 15
abundance: NA
j_gene: TRBJ2-1
CDR3aa: CASSDPGTPNHEQFF
CDR3nt: TGTGCCAGCAGCGACCCAGGGACTCCCAACCATGAGCAGTTCTTC

d_gene: NA
v_gene: TRBV19
len: 15
abundance: NA
j_gene: TRBJ2-2
CDR3aa: CASIPGLPSAGELFF
CDR3nt: TGTGCCAGTATCCCGGGACTTCCTAGCGCCGGGGAGCTGTTTTTT

d_gene: NA
v_gene: TRBV19
len: 16
abundance: NA
j_gene: TRBJ2-1
CDR3aa: CASSIFEGSSYNEQFF
CDR3nt: TGTGCCAGTAGTATCTTTGAGGGAAGCTCCTACAATGAGCAGTTCTTC

d_gene: NA
v_gene: TRBV14
len: 15
abundance: NA
j_gene: TRBJ2-1
CDR3aa: CASSQGTSSYNEQFF
CDR3nt: TGTGCCAGCAGCCAAGGGACTTCCTCCTACAATGAGCAGTTCTTC

d_gene: NA
v_gene: TRBV14
len: 15
abundance: NA
j_gene: TRBJ1-2
CDR3aa: CASSQVTDPRAGYTF
CDR3nt: TGTGCCAGCAGCCAAGTTACAGACCCGCGGGCGGGCTACACCTTC

d_gene: NA
v_gene: TRBV7-2
len: 14
abundance: NA
j_gene: TRBJ1-2
CDR3aa: CASSIPTFNYGYTF
CDR3nt: TGTGCCAGCAGCATACCGACATTTAACTATGGCTACACCTTC

d_gene: NA
v_gene: TRBV6-5
len: 12
abundance: NA
j_gene: TRBJ1-2
CDR3aa: CAIFRGVKGYTF
CDR3nt: TGTGCCATCTTTCGGGGGGTCAAGGGCTACACCTTC

d_gene: TRBD1
v_gene: TRBV11-2
len: 12
abundance: NA
j_gene: TRBJ2-5
CDR3aa: CASRDREETQYF
CDR3nt: TGTGCCAGCAGGGACAGGGAAGAGACCCAGTACTTC

d_gene: TRBD2
v_gene: TRBV29-1
len: 15
abundance: medium-sized
j_gene: TRBJ2-7
CDR3aa: CSVPAGTSGLYEQYF
CDR3nt: TGCAGCGTCCCAGCCGGGACTAGCGGGTTATACGAGCAGTACTTC

d_gene: TRBD1
v_gene: TRBV20-1
len: 14
abundance: NA
j_gene: TRBJ2-7
CDR3aa: CSASPGQGEYEQYF
CDR3nt: TGCAGTGCTAGTCCTGGACAGGGAGAATACGAGCAGTACTTC

d_gene: TRBD2
v_gene: TRBV7-2
len: 15
abundance: NA
j_gene: TRBJ2-1
CDR3aa: CASSLAGGPGNEQFF
CDR3nt: TGTGCCAGCAGCCTAGCGGGAGGGCCGGGGAATGAGCAGTTCTTC

d_gene: TRBD1
v_gene: TRBV5-1
len: 16
abundance: NA
j_gene: TRBJ2-2
CDR3aa: CASSPPGQASAGELFF
CDR3nt: TGCGCCAGCAGCCCGCCGGGACAGGCCTCAGCCGGGGAGCTGTTTTTT

d_gene: NA
v_gene: TRBV5-1
len: 13
abundance: NA
j_gene: TRBJ2-3
CDR3aa: CASSLLPGDTQYF
CDR3nt: TGCGCCAGCAGCCTTCTACCTGGAGATACGCAGTATTTT

d_gene: NA
v_gene: TRBV7-2
len: 15
abundance: NA
j_gene: TRBJ1-3
CDR3aa: CASSASQGSGNTIYF
CDR3nt: TGTGCCAGCAGCGCGTCCCAGGGTTCTGGAAACACCATATATTTT

d_gene: NA
v_gene: TRBV6-2/TRBV6-3
len: 15
abundance: NA
j_gene: TRBJ1-5
CDR3aa: CASSYAGPMNQPQHF
CDR3nt: TGTGCCAGCAGTTACGCAGGGCCCATGAATCAGCCCCAGCATTTT

d_gene: NA
v_gene: TRBV30
len: 14
abundance: NA
j_gene: TRBJ1-1
CDR3aa: CAWSGAGMNTEAFF
CDR3nt: TGTGCCTGGAGCGGAGCAGGGATGAACACTGAAGCTTTCTTT

d_gene: NA
v_gene: TRBV18
len: 14
abundance: once
j_gene: TRBJ2-2
CDR3aa: CASSRTGNTGELFF
CDR3nt: TGTGCCAGCTCAAGAACTGGGAACACCGGGGAGCTGTTTTTT

d_gene: NA
v_gene: TRBV12-2
len: 16
abundance: NA
j_gene: TRBJ1-5
CDR3aa: CASRLAPTGGDQPQHF
CDR3nt: TGTGCAAGTCGCTTAGCGCCGACCGGGGGGGATCAGCCCCAGCATTTT

d_gene: NA
v_gene: TRBV19
len: 16
abundance: few
j_gene: TRBJ2-7
CDR3aa: CASSRLWGESSYEQYF
CDR3nt: TGTGCCAGTAGTCGTCTTTGGGGCGAGAGCTCCTACGAGCAGTACTTC

d_gene: TRBD1
v_gene: TRBV5-1
len: 16
abundance: few
j_gene: TRBJ1-6
CDR3aa: CASSLAPGTGYSPLHF
CDR3nt: TGCGCCAGCAGCTTGGCTCCGGGGACAGGGTATTCACCCCTCCACTTT

d_gene: TRBD1
v_gene: TRBV6-5
len: 14
abundance: NA
j_gene: TRBJ1-2
CDR3aa: CASRDDRATYGYTF
CDR3nt: TGTGCCAGCAGAGATGACAGGGCAACCTATGGCTACACCTTC

d_gene: NA
v_gene: TRBV13
len: 15
abundance: NA
j_gene: TRBJ2-3
CDR3aa: CASSSPHRGTDTQYF
CDR3nt: TGTGCCAGCAGCTCACCCCACCGGGGCACAGATACGCAGTATTTT

d_gene: NA
v_gene: TRBV4-1
len: 12
abundance: NA
j_gene: TRBJ2-7
CDR3aa: CASGPSWDEQYF
CDR3nt: TGCGCCAGTGGGCCTTCTTGGGACGAGCAGTACTTC

d_gene: NA
v_gene: TRBV3-1/TRBV3-2
len: 13
abundance: NA
j_gene: TRBJ1-1
CDR3aa: CASSWGGGAEAFF
CDR3nt: TGTGCCAGCAGTTGGGGCGGGGGCGCTGAAGCTTTCTTT

d_gene: NA
v_gene: TRBV7-3
len: 12
abundance: NA
j_gene: TRBJ1-1
CDR3aa: CASSPPRQKAFF
CDR3nt: TGTGCCAGCAGCCCACCCCGCCAGAAGGCTTTCTTT

d_gene: NA
v_gene: TRBV19
len: 13
abundance: NA
j_gene: TRBJ1-1
CDR3aa: CASRVLENTEAFF
CDR3nt: TGTGCCAGTAGAGTTCTAGAGAACACTGAAGCTTTCTTT

d_gene: NA
v_gene: TRBV5-6
len: 14
abundance: NA
j_gene: TRBJ1-5
CDR3aa: CASSLGVVNQPQHF
CDR3nt: TGTGCCAGCAGCTTAGGGGTCGTAAATCAGCCCCAGCATTTT

d_gene: TRBD1
v_gene: TRBV14
len: 15
abundance: NA
j_gene: TRBJ2-7
CDR3aa: CASSLLTGWQAEQYF
CDR3nt: TGTGCCAGCAGCCTATTGACAGGGTGGCAGGCCGAGCAGTACTTC

d_gene: NA
v_gene: TRBV4-1
len: 14
abundance: once
j_gene: TRBJ2-1
CDR3aa: CASSQEASYNEQFF
CDR3nt: TGCGCCAGCAGCCAAGAGGCCAGCTACAATGAGCAGTTCTTC

d_gene: NA
v_gene: TRBV19
len: 13
abundance: once
j_gene: TRBJ1-1
CDR3aa: CASSIQGGTEAFF
CDR3nt: TGTGCCAGTAGTATTCAGGGAGGTACTGAAGCTTTCTTT

d_gene: TRBD2
v_gene: TRBV2
len: 12
abundance: NA
j_gene: TRBJ2-1
CDR3aa: CASSELAGGRFF
CDR3nt: TGTGCCAGCAGCGAACTAGCGGGAGGGCGGTTCTTC

d_gene: NA
v_gene: TRBV11-2
len: 13
abundance: NA
j_gene: TRBJ2-7
CDR3aa: CASSFGLSYEQYF
CDR3nt: TGTGCCAGCAGCTTCGGACTTTCCTACGAGCAGTACTTC

d_gene: TRBD1
v_gene: TRBV19
len: 17
abundance: NA
j_gene: TRBJ1-1
CDR3aa: CASSIDVKGQGNTEAFF
CDR3nt: TGTGCCAGTAGTATAGATGTTAAGGGACAGGGGAACACTGAAGCTTTCTTT

d_gene: NA
v_gene: TRBV5-8
len: 14
abundance: NA
j_gene: TRBJ1-2
CDR3aa: CASSSLTVNYGYTF
CDR3nt: TGTGCCAGCAGCTCACTGACAGTTAACTATGGCTACACCTTC

d_gene: TRBD1
v_gene: TRBV4-1
len: 14
abundance: NA
j_gene: TRBJ2-5
CDR3aa: CASSQRTGQETQYF
CDR3nt: TGCGCCAGCAGCCAAAGGACAGGGCAGGAGACCCAGTACTTC